This entry describes one T cell receptor beta chain. The antigen it binds to is not known. No quality values exist for individual bases; no much larger clone is one base distant. The trim is 5 bases for V and 7 bases for J, with a gap of 15 bases between the germline ends. Spanning cysteine to phenylalanine, the CDR3 consists of 13 amino acids. Only the CDR3 DNA is retained, 39 bases long and in frame from the first base. This sample stems from a study of control samples from healthy donors and cancer patients (dated by TCRdb to about 2020). Receptor libraries were prepared by the immunoSEQ multiplex PCR assay. In TCRdb, the immuneACCESS table is reduced to in-frame sequences with V and J assigned. These tables do not hold every clone; where another copy was compared, an unresolved V gene accounts for under half, and the others remain unexplained. The sample data list 90,000 to 95,000 clones, and about 82% of these were observed just once. The top ten constitute 15% to 20% of the sample.

The clonotype originates from a man aged 30 to 39 in good health. Specimen: blood. The rearrangement joined TRBV12-3 or TRBV12-4 to TRBJ2-7; confidence is insufficient to name the D gene. This receptor has the CDR3 CASSQMEVGEQYF. The nucleotides read TGTGCCAGCAGTCAAATGGAAGTTGGTGAGCAGTACTTC.